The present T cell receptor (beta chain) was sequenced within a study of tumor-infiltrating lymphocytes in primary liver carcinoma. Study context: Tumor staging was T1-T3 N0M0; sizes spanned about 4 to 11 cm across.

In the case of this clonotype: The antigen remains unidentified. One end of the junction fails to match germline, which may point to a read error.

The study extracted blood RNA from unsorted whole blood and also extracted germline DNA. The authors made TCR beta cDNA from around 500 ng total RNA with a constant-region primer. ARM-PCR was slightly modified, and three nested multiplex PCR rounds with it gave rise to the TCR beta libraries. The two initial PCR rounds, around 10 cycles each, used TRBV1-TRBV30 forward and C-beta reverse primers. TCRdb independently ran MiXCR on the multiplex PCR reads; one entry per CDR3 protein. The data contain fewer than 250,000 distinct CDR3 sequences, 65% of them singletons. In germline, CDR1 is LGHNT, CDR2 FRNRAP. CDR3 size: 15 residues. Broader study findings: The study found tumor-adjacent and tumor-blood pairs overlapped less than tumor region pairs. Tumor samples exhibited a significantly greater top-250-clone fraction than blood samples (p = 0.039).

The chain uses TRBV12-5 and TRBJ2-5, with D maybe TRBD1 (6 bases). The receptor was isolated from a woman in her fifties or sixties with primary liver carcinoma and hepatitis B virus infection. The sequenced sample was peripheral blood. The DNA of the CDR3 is TGTGTTAGTGGTACTTCGGACAGCCTGGGGGAGACCCAGTACTTC. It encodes CVSGTSDSLGETQYF.